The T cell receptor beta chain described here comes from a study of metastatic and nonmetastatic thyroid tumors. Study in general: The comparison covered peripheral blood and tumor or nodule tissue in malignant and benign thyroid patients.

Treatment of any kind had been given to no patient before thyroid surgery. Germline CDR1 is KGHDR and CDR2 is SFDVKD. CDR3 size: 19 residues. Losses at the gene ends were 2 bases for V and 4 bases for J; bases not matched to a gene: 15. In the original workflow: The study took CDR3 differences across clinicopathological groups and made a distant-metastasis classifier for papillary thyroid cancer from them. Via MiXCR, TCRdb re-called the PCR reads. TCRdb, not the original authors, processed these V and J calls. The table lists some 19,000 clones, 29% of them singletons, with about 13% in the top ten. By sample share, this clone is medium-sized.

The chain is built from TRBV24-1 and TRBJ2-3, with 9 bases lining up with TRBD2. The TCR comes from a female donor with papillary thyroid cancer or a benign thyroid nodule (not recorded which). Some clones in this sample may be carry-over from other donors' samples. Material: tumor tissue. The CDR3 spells CATSDWGLASTGDADTQYF. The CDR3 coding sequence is TGTGCCACCAGTGATTGGGGACTAGCTTCGACGGGCGATGCAGATACGCAGTATTTT.